This TCR beta chain stems from a study of T-cell reconstitution after alpha-beta-depleted transplantation in children. This clonotype has more than one count but fewer than ten. The target antigen is unknown. Unique molecular identifiers were incorporated when the TCRbeta library was constructed. TCRdb re-called the PCR reads through MiXCR, storing one row per CDR3 protein. The table has about 980,000 distinct CDR3 sequences, under 30% seen once; the top ten hold about 28%. Study findings and constraints: T-cell counts and diversity were attributed mostly to newly produced T cells one year after transplant. Several hundred graft clones that had expanded were reportedly the source of alpha-beta T cells about two months after transplant. TCRbeta diversity was high at day 60 in some patients (a result of surviving recipient T cells and thymic progenitors).

This CDR3 has 15 residues. J was trimmed by 9 bases and V by 0 bases; bases with no gene match: 4. Germline V gene data show CDR1 as SEHNR and CDR2 as FQNEAQ (reference sequence). The input for sequencing was PBMCs, mostly from graft donor cells, taken 360 days after TCRalphabeta/CD19-depleted stem cell transplant. This clonotype originated in a boy under two years old who had a stem cell transplant for SCID, so the T cells may come from the graft donor. The chain joins TRBV7-9 to TRBJ1-6; TRBD1 agrees at 8 bases. The CDR3 region has the DNA TGTGCCAGCAGCTTAGCACAGGGGGTAGGTTCACCCCTCCACTTT. Protein: CASSLAQGVGSPLHF.